This T cell receptor beta chain was recorded in a study of CD8+CD57+ T cells in acquired aplastic anemia. Using genomic DNA as the template, TCR beta VDJ and CDR3 profiling was carried out. TCRdb re-called the reads through MiXCR, storing one row per CDR3 protein. The repertoire consists of fewer than 85,000 distinct CDR3 sequences, with around 70% occurring once and the leading ten covering about four fifths. General study points: There were fewer than 35 CD8+ CDR3 sequences that occurred in both patients and controls.

Patients who underwent sequencing had shown CD8+CD57+ cell expansion by flow cytometry. For this clonotype: What it binds is unknown.

Sequencing was performed on sorted CD4+, CD8+, or CD8+CD57+ T cells (not recorded which) from PBMCs. The receptor's source is a human donor with aplastic anemia.

The CDR3 loop is CSARDIGYTF. CDR3 DNA sequence: TGCAGTGCTAGAGATATCGGCTACACCTTC. The chain has TRBV20-1 and TRBJ1-2, with D unresolved. The CDR3 runs to 10 residues. Germline V gene data show CDR1 as DFQATT and CDR2 as SNEGSKA (reference sequence). The V end was cut by 0 bases, the J end by 8 bases, with 4 bases between.